The T cell receptor (beta chain) described here comes from a study of T cell responses to AZD1222 COVID-19 vaccine. V lost 0 bases to trimming and J lost 0 bases, with 6 bases between them. CDR1 and CDR2 (germline): SGHRS, YFSETQ. The CDR3 spans 14 residues. General observations from the study: Clonal diversity was possibly underestimated, and white British individuals and females predominated among donors. Sampling captured repertoires only after the peak T cell response. Vaccine-associated CD4 TCRs ranged over spike, dominating at 160-218 and 743-854.

The method was immunoSEQ multiplex PCR; TCRdb's version includes in-frame clones alone and lacks a portion of them. In the table there are 100,000 to 150,000 clones, 75% to 90% of which are singletons. A word on this clone: Antigen specificity is unknown.

The J gene is TRBJ1-1, the V gene TRBV5-1; D unclear. The TCR was taken from an adult in good health. Here the sequenced sample was peripheral blood, taken on day 0 of AZD1222 vaccination. The chain's CDR3 is CASSLGTVNTEAFF. In DNA form, the CDR3 reads TGCGCCAGCAGCTTGGGGACGGTGAACACTGAAGCTTTCTTT.